The 15 T cell receptor beta chains below all came from one sample that was sequenced in a study of blood T cell repertoires in COVID-19. TCRdb keeps only in-frame clones here, not all; method: immunoSEQ multiplex PCR. The sample shows 100,000 or so clones, approximately 82% of them seen only once. The sample taken for sequencing was peripheral blood. The source is a man in his fifties or sixties with acute or convalescent COVID-19.

This clone showed up just a few times. V gene TRBV18 combines with J gene TRBJ1-1, with no clear D. The CDR3 has 11 residues. V was pared by 4 bases and J by 6 bases, with 6 bases between. From germline, CDR1 is KGHSH and CDR2 LQKENI. The CDR3 DNA sequence: TGTGCCAGCTCACTAGGAGCTGAAGCTTTCTTT. This translates into CASSLGAEAFF. Using reference TRBV18 and TRBJ1-1 for the parts outside the CDR3, the full variable domain is NAGVMQNPRHLVRRRGQEARLRCSPMKGHSHVYWYRQLPEEGLKFMVYLQKENIIDESGMPKERFSAEFPKEGPSILRIQQVVRGDSAAYFCASSLGAEAFFGQGTRLTVV.

The CDR3 is CASSLRSTEAFF. CDR3 in DNA: TGTGCCAGCAGTTTGAGGAGCACTGAAGCTTTCTTT. The V call is TRBV28, the J call TRBJ1-1, with D unresolved. Germline V gives CDR1 MDHEN, CDR2 SYDVKM. The CDR3 is 12 amino acids. V was shortened by 3 bases and J by 4 bases, with 6 bases between the two germline ends.

The J gene is TRBJ2-2, the V gene TRBV10-3; TRBD1 matches 7 bases. Germline loops: CDR1 ENHRY, CDR2 SYGVKD. The CDR3 length is 14 residues. The V segment lost 7 bases and the J segment 3 bases; nucleotides outside the gene matches: 5. CDR3 coding DNA: TGTGCCATCAAACAGGGGTTAGACACCGGGGAGCTGTTTTTT. Its translation: CAIKQGLDTGELFF.

This chain connects TRBV19 to TRBJ1-1; 9 bases agree with TRBD1. The CDR3 contains 15 residues. Trimming at V came to 11 bases and at J to 3 bases, leaving 13 bases not matched to a gene. Germline lookup yields CDR1 LNHDA and CDR2 SQIVND (reference sequence). CDR3 bases: TGTGCCCCCGGAAGCCTTACAGGGGGCCACACTGAAGCTTTCTTT. Amino acid sequence: CAPGSLTGGHTEAFF.

This chain connects TRBV30 to TRBJ1-1; D perhaps matches TRBD1 (6 bases). Germline V gives CDR1 GTSNPN, CDR2 SVGIG (reference sequence). There are 14 residues in the CDR3. V lost 4 bases and J 1 base, leaving 13 bases between the germline ends. The CDR3 sequence: CAWTTGTWNTEAFF. The CDR3 nucleotides are TGTGCCTGGACGACCGGGACATGGAACACTGAAGCTTTCTTT.

The CDR3 DNA reads TGTGCCAGCAGTTATTATGACATTAGCACCGGGGAGCTGTTTTTT. Translating gives CASSYYDISTGELFF. V gene TRBV6-5 combines with J gene TRBJ2-2; D is undetermined. V lost 3 bases and J 4 bases, leaving 12 bases between the germline ends. This CDR3 region has 15 residues. In germline, CDR1 is MNHEY, CDR2 SVGAGI.

The chain couples TRBV4-1 to TRBJ1-4; 8 positions agree with TRBD1. The CDR3 is 16 amino acids. Germline lookup yields CDR1 MGHRA and CDR2 YSYEKL. J gave up 10 bases and V 1 base, and 11 bases lay outside the gene matches. The chain's CDR3 is CASSQVPGTGEGKLFF. CDR3 coding DNA: TGCGCCAGCAGCCAAGTCCCGGGGACAGGCGAGGGAAAACTGTTTTTT.

This chain links TRBV11-3 with TRBJ2-1; D is uncertain. Germline V gene data show CDR1 as SGHNT and CDR2 as YENEEA. Trimming removed 4 bases from V and 9 bases from J, with 10 bases in between. The CDR3 totals 12 residues. The chain's CDR3 is CASSSTFGEQFF. The CDR3, as DNA: TGTGCCAGCAGCTCAACTTTCGGTGAGCAGTTCTTC.

The chain employs TRBV6-4 and TRBJ1-2, with TRBD1 as a possible D gene (6 bases). V lost 3 bases and J 3 bases, leaving 8 bases between the germline ends. The CDR3 has 13 amino acids. Germline values: CDR1 MRHNA, CDR2 SNTAGT. The CDR3 DNA sequence: TGTGCCAGCAGTGATGGGGGCGACTATGGCTACACCTTC. Translated: CASSDGGDYGYTF.

This clone occurred a few times. The chain combines TRBV11-3 with TRBJ1-1; D gene uncertain. V was clipped by 2 bases and J by 0 bases, with 4 bases between them. This CDR3 is 13 amino acids long. Per the germline V gene, CDR1 is SGHNT and CDR2 is YENEEA. CDR3 coding DNA: TGTGCCAGCAGCTTATGGCTGAACACTGAAGCTTTCTTT. Amino acids: CASSLWLNTEAFF.

V is TRBV7-9 and J is TRBJ1-2, with D possibly matching TRBD1 (5 bases). Germline CDR1 and CDR2: SEHNR and FQNEAQ (reference sequence). The V end lost 0 bases, the J end lost 5 bases, and 13 bases lay between the germline ends. CDR3 size: 15 residues. Here the CDR3 reads CASSLARGPSYGYTF. CDR3 nucleotide sequence: TGTGCCAGCAGCTTAGCGCGGGGCCCATCTTATGGCTACACCTTC.

The chain links TRBV11-3 to TRBJ1-1; unclear D gene. The CDR3 runs to 16 residues. V was clipped by 2 bases and J by 4 bases, with 17 bases between them. The germline V gene has CDR1 SGHNT and CDR2 YENEEA. CDR3 residues: CASSLSRGGWSTEAFF. The DNA of the CDR3 is TGTGCCAGCAGCTTATCCCGGGGTGGGTGGAGCACTGAAGCTTTCTTT. The variable domain in full, completed from reference TRBV11-3 and TRBJ1-1, reads EAGVVQSPRYKIIEKKQPVAFWCNPISGHNTLYWYLQNLGQGPELLIRYENEEAVDDSQLPKDRFSAERLKGVDSTLKIQPAELGDSAVYLCASSLSRGGWSTEAFFGQGTRLTVV.

J is TRBJ1-4 and V is TRBV3-1 (or the pseudogene TRBV3-2); 11 bases map to TRBD1. Per the germline V gene, CDR1 is LGHDT and CDR2 is YNNKEL (reference sequence). This CDR3 comprises 16 residues. Trimming cost V 1 base and J 5 bases; bases outside gene matches: 3. The CDR3 spells CASSQGGTGGNEKLFF. The CDR3 DNA is TGTGCCAGCAGCCAAGGCGGGACAGGGGGAAATGAAAAACTGTTTTTT.

This chain links TRBV29-1 with TRBJ1-2; no clear D gene. The CDR3 sequence is 12 residues long. Trimming removed 3 bases at V and 4 bases at J, with 9 bases between. Germline V gene lookup returns CDR1 SQVTM and CDR2 ANQGSEA. The CDR3 loop reads CSVEAMPYGYTF. As DNA, the CDR3 is TGCAGCGTTGAGGCAATGCCCTATGGCTACACCTTC.

This clone was counted a few times. The V call is TRBV10-3, the J call TRBJ2-1; 11 bases fit TRBD2. This CDR3 region has 14 residues. With 6 bases clipped from V and 8 bases from J, the junction kept 6 bases outside the gene matches. CDR1 is ENHRY and CDR2 is SYGVKD in the germline V gene. The CDR3 loop is CAIRARLAGHEQFF. The CDR3 DNA reads TGTGCCATCAGGGCCAGACTAGCGGGACATGAGCAGTTCTTC.